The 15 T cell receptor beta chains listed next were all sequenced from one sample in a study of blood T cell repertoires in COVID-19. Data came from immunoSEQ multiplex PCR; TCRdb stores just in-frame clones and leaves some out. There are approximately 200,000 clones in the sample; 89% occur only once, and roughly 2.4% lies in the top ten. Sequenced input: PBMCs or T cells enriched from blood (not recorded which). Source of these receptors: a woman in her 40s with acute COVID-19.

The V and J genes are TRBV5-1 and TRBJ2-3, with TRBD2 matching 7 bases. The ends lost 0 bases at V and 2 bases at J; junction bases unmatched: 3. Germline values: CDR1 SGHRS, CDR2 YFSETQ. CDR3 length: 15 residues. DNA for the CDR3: TGCGCCAGCAGCTTGGCCGCGGGAGCCACAGATACGCAGTATTTT. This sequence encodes CASSLAAGATDTQYF.

CDR3 sequence (DNA): TGCAGCGTTTACTGGAACTATGGCTACACCTTC. It yields the protein CSVYWNYGYTF. The chain carries TRBV29-1 and TRBJ1-2; no clear D. V was shortened by 5 bases and J by 2 bases, with 6 bases between the two germline ends. The CDR3 runs 11 residues. Looked up from germline, CDR1 is SQVTM and CDR2 is ANQGSEA.

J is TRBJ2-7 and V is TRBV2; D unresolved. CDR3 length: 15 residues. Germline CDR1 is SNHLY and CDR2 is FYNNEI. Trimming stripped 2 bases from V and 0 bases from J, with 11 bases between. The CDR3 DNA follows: TGTGCCAGCAGTGAAAGCATGAGTTACTCCTACGAGCAGTACTTC. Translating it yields CASSESMSYSYEQYF. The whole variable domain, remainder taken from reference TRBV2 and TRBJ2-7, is EPEVTQTPSHQVTQMGQEVILRCVPISNHLYFYWYRQILGQKVEFLVSFYNNEISEKSEIFDDQFSVERPDGSNFTLKIRSTKLEDSAMYFCASSESMSYSYEQYFGPGTRLTVT.

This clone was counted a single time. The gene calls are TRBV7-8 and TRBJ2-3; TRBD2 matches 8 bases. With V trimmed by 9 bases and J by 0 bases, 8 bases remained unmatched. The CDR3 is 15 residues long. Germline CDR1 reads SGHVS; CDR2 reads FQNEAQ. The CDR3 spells CASRSGGLSTDTQYF. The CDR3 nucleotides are TGTGCCAGTAGGAGCGGGGGCCTCAGCACAGATACGCAGTATTTT.

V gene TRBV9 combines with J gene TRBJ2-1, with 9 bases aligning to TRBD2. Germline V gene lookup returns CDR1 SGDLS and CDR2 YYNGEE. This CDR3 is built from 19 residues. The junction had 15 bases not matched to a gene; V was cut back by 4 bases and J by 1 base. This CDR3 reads CASSRDEWSLAGSYNEQFF. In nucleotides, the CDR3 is TGTGCCAGCAGCCGGGACGAATGGTCTCTAGCGGGATCCTACAATGAGCAGTTCTTC.

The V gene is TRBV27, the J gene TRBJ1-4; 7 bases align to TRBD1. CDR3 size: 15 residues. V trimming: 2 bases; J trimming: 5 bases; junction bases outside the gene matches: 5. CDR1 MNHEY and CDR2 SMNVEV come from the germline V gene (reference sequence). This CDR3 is CASSLRQGLNEKLFF. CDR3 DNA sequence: TGTGCCAGCAGTTTACGACAGGGTTTGAATGAAAAACTGTTTTTT.

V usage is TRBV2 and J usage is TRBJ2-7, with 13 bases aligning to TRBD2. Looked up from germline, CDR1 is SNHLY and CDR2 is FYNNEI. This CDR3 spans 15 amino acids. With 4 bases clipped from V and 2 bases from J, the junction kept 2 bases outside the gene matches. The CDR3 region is CASSGGTSGTYEQYF. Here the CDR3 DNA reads TGTGCCAGCAGTGGAGGGACTAGCGGGACCTACGAGCAGTACTTC.

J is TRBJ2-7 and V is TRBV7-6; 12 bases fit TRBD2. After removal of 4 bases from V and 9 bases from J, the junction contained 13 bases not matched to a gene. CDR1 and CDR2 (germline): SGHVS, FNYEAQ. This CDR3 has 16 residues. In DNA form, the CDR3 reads TGTGCCAGCAGCTCGACTAGCGGGAGCGCCCCTACGGGGCAGTACTTC. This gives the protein CASSSTSGSAPTGQYF.

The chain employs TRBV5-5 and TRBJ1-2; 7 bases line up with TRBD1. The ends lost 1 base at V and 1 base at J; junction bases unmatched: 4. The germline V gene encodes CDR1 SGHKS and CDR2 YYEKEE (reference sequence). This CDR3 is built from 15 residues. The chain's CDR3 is CASSLPTGLNYGYTF. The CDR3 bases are TGTGCCAGCAGCTTGCCGACAGGGCTTAACTATGGCTACACCTTC.

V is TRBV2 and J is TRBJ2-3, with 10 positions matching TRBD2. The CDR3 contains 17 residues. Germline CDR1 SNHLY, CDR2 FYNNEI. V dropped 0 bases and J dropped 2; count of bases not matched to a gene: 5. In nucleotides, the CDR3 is TGTGCCAGCAGTGAAGCTACCGGGACTAGCGACACAGATACGCAGTATTTT. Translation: CASSEATGTSDTDTQYF.

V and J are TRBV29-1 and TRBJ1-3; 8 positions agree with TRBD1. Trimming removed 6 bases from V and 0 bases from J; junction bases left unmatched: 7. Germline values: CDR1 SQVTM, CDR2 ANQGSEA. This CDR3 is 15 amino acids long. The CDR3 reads CSVSPGQASGNTIYF. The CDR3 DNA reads TGCAGCGTAAGCCCGGGACAGGCCTCTGGAAACACCATATATTTT.

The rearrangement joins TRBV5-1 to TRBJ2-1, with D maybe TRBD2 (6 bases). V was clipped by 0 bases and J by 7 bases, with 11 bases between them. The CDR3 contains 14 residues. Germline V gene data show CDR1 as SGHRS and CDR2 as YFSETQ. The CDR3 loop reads CASSLAAGLNEQFF. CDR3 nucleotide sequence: TGCGCCAGCAGCTTGGCTGCGGGATTAAATGAGCAGTTCTTC.

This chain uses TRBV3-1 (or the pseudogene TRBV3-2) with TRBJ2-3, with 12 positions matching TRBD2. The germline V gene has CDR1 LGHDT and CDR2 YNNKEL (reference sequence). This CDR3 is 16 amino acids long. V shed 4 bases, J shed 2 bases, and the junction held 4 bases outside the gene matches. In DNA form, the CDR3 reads TGTGCCAGCAGCCGGACTAGCGGGGTTCCCACAGATACGCAGTATTTT. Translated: CASSRTSGVPTDTQYF.

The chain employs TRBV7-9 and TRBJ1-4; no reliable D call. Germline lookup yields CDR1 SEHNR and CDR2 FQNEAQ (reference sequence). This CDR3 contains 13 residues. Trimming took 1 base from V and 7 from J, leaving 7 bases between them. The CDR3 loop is CASSLGGFEKLFF. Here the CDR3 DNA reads TGTGCCAGCAGCTTAGGAGGGTTTGAAAAACTGTTTTTT.

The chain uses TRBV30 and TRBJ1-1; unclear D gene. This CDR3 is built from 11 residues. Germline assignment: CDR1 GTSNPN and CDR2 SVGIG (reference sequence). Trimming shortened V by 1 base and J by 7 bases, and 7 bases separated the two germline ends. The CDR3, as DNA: TGTGCCTGGAGTGGTCTAGGTGAAGCTTTCTTT. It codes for CAWSGLGEAFF.